The 18 T cell receptor beta chains in this list originate from one sample, sequenced in a study of blood T cell repertoires in COVID-19. Assay: immunoSEQ multiplex PCR; the TCRdb copy retains only in-frame clones and omits some. The table records 200,000 to 300,000 clones, roughly 77% of them present only once. Sequenced sample: peripheral blood. The source of these receptors is an elderly woman with acute or convalescent COVID-19.

This clone was observed a single time. The CDR3: CASSLPRQETQYF. The CDR3 DNA follows: TGTGCCAGCAGCCTACCACGCCAAGAGACCCAGTACTTC. This chain connects TRBV28 to TRBJ2-5; no reliable D call. The ends were cut back, 6 bases at V and 1 base at J, with 9 bases in the middle. The CDR3 covers 13 residues. Germline V CDR1 and CDR2: MDHEN, SYDVKM.

The V gene is TRBV11-2, the J gene TRBJ1-4; 8 nucleotides match TRBD1. From germline, CDR1 is SGHAT and CDR2 FQNNGV. After removal of 5 bases from V and 0 bases from J, the junction contained 5 bases not matched to a gene. The CDR3 totals 16 residues. CDR3 coding DNA: TGTGCCAGCAGCGCCCTGACAGGGGCAACTAATGAAAAACTGTTTTTT. This encodes CASSALTGATNEKLFF.

This clone has just one count. V is TRBV10-3 and J is TRBJ1-1, with unresolved D. V shed 3 bases and J shed 0 bases, with 5 bases lying between them. Germline-derived CDR1 and CDR2 are ENHRY and SYGVKD. The CDR3 length is 13 residues. The CDR3: CAISDRMNTEAFF. The CDR3 nucleotides read TGTGCCATCAGTGACAGAATGAACACTGAAGCTTTCTTT.

This chain connects TRBV7-6 to TRBJ2-2; TRBD1 aligns across 9 bases. V lost 5 bases, J lost 2 bases, and 6 bases stayed unmatched. Germline CDR1 is SGHVS and CDR2 is FNYEAQ. The CDR3 is made up of 16 amino acids. The CDR3 here is CASSPTGGSNTGELFF. CDR3 sequence (DNA): TGTGCCAGCAGCCCGACAGGGGGATCCAACACCGGGGAGCTGTTTTTT.

The chain has TRBV2 and TRBJ1-3; 10 bases agree with TRBD1. Per the germline V gene, CDR1 is SNHLY and CDR2 is FYNNEI. V shed 5 bases, J shed 3 bases, and the junction held 7 bases outside the gene matches. The CDR3 contains 16 residues. The CDR3 sequence: CASSISRDRGGNTIYF. Written as DNA, the CDR3 is TGTGCCAGCAGTATCTCACGGGACAGGGGTGGAAACACCATATATTTT.

This clone was counted only a few times. The chain employs TRBV19 and TRBJ1-1; 7 nucleotides line up with TRBD1. V shed 7 bases, J shed 7 bases, and the junction held 12 bases outside the gene matches. CDR3 length: 14 amino acids. Germline assignment: CDR1 LNHDA and CDR2 SQIVND (reference sequence). The CDR3, as DNA: TGTGCCAGTAAAACGACAGGGTCTACTGGTGAAGCTTTCTTT. It encodes CASKTTGSTGEAFF.

The chain combines TRBV28 with TRBJ2-7; D call uncertain. V was trimmed by 5 bases and J by 6 bases, leaving 11 bases between them. There are 12 residues in the CDR3. Germline V gene sequence: CDR1 MDHEN, CDR2 SYDVKM. Written as DNA, the CDR3 is TGTGCCAGCAGTCCCACGGGTCTCGAGCAGTACTTC. This translates into CASSPTGLEQYF.

This clone occurred a few times. The V and J genes are TRBV15 and TRBJ1-2, with no clear D. The CDR3 covers 13 residues. Trimming took off 0 bases at V and 3 bases at J, with 5 bases between the two ends. CDR1 and CDR2 (germline): LNHNV, YYDKDF (reference sequence). The chain's CDR3 is CATSREPDYGYTF. In DNA, the CDR3 is TGTGCCACCAGCAGAGAGCCAGACTATGGCTACACCTTC.

In nucleotides, the CDR3 is TGTGCCAGCAGCTTGGAGGCTAGCGGGAGTCGCTTAGCTGAGCAGTTCTTC. Its protein is CASSLEASGSRLAEQFF. V usage is TRBV5-6 and J usage is TRBJ2-1; 10 bases match TRBD2. CDR3 length: 17 amino acids. Unmatched junction bases numbered 12, after V lost 0 bases and J lost 9 bases. Looked up from germline, CDR1 is SGHDT and CDR2 is YYEEEE.

V usage is TRBV4-2 and J usage is TRBJ2-5; possible D gene TRBD1, 5 bases. This CDR3 contains 15 residues. V lost 1 base, J lost 4 bases, and 13 bases lay in between. CDR1 and CDR2 from the germline V gene are LGHNA and YNFKEQ. This CDR3 reads CASSQAQGSRETQYF. The CDR3 DNA reads as TGTGCCAGCAGCCAAGCTCAGGGATCCCGAGAGACCCAGTACTTC.

The genes are TRBV9 and TRBJ2-2, with D uncertain. The CDR3 runs to 19 residues. CDR1 and CDR2 (germline): SGDLS, YYNGEE. Trimming pared 0 bases from V and 1 base from J, leaving 19 bases between. The CDR3, as DNA: TGTGCCAGCAGCGTAGGACCTGGAGCACGGTCGGGGAACACCGGGGAGCTGTTTTTT. Protein: CASSVGPGARSGNTGELFF. Full variable domain (remainder filled in from reference TRBV9 and TRBJ2-2): DSGVTQTPKHLITATGQRVTLRCSPRSGDLSVYWYQQSLDQGLQFLIQYYNGEERAKGNILERFSAQQFPDLHSELNLSSLELGDSALYFCASSVGPGARSGNTGELFFGEGSRLTVL.

The genes are TRBV6-6 and TRBJ1-4; no firm D call. V lost 0 bases and J lost 7, with 9 bases in between. Germline V gene data show CDR1 as MNHNY and CDR2 as SVGAGI (reference sequence). The CDR3 runs to 14 residues. The CDR3: CASSYSGSFEKLFF. CDR3 sequence (DNA): TGTGCCAGCAGTTACTCCGGGTCCTTTGAAAAACTGTTTTTT.

The genes are TRBV9 and TRBJ2-7; D possibly corresponds to TRBD1 (5 bases). The CDR3 contains 14 residues. The ends were cut back, 4 bases at V and 3 bases at J, with 14 bases in the middle. CDR1 is SGDLS, CDR2 YYNGEE, per germline. CDR3 in DNA: TGTGCCAGCAGCCCCCAGGGAACAAACTACGAGCAGTACTTC. Amino acids: CASSPQGTNYEQYF.

This clone was observed at least ten times. V is TRBV30 and J is TRBJ1-5; the D is unclear. The CDR3 loop spans 13 amino acids. The V end lost 0 bases, the J end lost 5 bases, and 8 bases lay between the germline ends. The V gene's germline CDR1 is GTSNPN and CDR2 SVGIG (reference sequence). The CDR3 sequence: CAWSVNGDQPQHF. The CDR3 region has the DNA TGTGCCTGGAGTGTAAACGGGGATCAGCCCCAGCATTTT.

The J gene is TRBJ2-1, the V gene TRBV7-9; 9 nucleotides match TRBD1. V shed 5 bases, J shed 7 bases, and the junction held 6 bases outside the gene matches. CDR1 and CDR2 (germline): SEHNR, FQNEAQ (reference sequence). The CDR3 is 14 amino acids. The CDR3 DNA sequence: TGTGCCAGCAGCCCCGGGACAGGGTATAATGAGCAGTTCTTC. It codes for CASSPGTGYNEQFF.

The CDR3 reads CASSSGQQTSGNTIYF. In nucleotides, the CDR3 is TGTGCCAGCAGTTCGGGACAGCAAACCTCTGGAAACACCATATATTTT. V and J are TRBV6-6 and TRBJ1-3; 7 nucleotides match TRBD1. CDR3 length equals 16 residues. V dropped 4 bases and J dropped 0; count of bases not matched to a gene: 6. Germline values: CDR1 MNHNY, CDR2 SVGAGI (reference sequence).

This sequence joins TRBV19 and TRBJ1-5, with TRBD1 as a possible D gene (6 bases). Germline CDR1 and CDR2: LNHDA and SQIVND (reference sequence). V lost 6 bases to trimming and J lost 7 bases, with 13 bases between them. CDR3 length equals 13 residues. As DNA, the CDR3 is TGTGCCAGTAGCCCAGTGAGGGGGCAGCCCCAGCATTTT. This sequence encodes CASSPVRGQPQHF.

This chain uses TRBV4-1 with TRBJ1-5; D uncertain. V lost 4 bases and J lost 6, with 16 bases in between. Germline loops: CDR1 MGHRA, CDR2 YSYEKL. There are 15 residues in the CDR3. Written as DNA, the CDR3 is TGCGCCAGCAGCCCGGCGAACCTTCGGGGTCAGCCCCAGCATTTT. It encodes CASSPANLRGQPQHF.